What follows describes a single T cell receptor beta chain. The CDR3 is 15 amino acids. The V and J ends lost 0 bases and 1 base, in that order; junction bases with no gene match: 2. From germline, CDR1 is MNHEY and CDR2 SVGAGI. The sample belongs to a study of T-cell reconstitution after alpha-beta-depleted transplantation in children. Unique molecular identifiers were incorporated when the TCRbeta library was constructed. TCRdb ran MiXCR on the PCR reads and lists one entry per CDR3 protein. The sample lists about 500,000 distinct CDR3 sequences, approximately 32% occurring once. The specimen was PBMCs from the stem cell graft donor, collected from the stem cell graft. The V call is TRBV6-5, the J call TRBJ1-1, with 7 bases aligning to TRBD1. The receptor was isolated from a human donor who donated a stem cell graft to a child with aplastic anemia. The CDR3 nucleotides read TGTGCCAGCAGTTACTCGGGACAGCCGAACACTGAAGCTTTCTTT. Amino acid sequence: CASSYSGQPNTEAFF.